The subject of this entry is one TCR beta chain. Its matching antigen is unknown. Primers: 60 Vbeta forward and 13 Jbeta reverse. Using immunoSEQ multiplex PCR, the repertoire was profiled, and TCRdb retains in-frame clones only, with some absent. In the table there are 110,000 to 150,000 clones, around 80% of which are singletons. The data are from a study of cytomegalovirus exposure and HLA in healthy donors. Study results and limitations: Roughly even sequencing depth across donors was the assumption behind the presence/absence analyses.

The germline V gene encodes CDR1 KGHSH and CDR2 LQKENI. There are 17 residues in the CDR3. V gave up 3 bases and J gave up 6 bases, with 21 bases separating them. Healthy bone marrow donors made up the donors. The clonotype comes from a man in his forties or fifties in good health and CMV-seronegative. J is TRBJ1-5 and V is TRBV18, with D unclear. The sequencing sample was made of PBMCs. CDR3 nucleotide sequence: TGTGCCAGCTCACCGCAACCGTCAGACTTAGTAGGTCAGCCCCAGCATTTT. Encoded protein: CASSPQPSDLVGQPQHF.